Listed below are T cell receptor beta chains from one sample, sequenced in a study of shared clonotypes between healthy human individuals. Method: immunoSEQ multiplex PCR; TCRdb's copy keeps in-frame clones and lacks some. The table records about 680,000 clones, about 90% of them present only once. The sequenced material came from naive CD8+ T cells sorted from blood. These receptors originate from a man aged 30 to 45 in good health. Both conserved end residues are part of each CDR3.

V,J,CDR3
TRBV5-6,TRBJ2-5,CASSDGQGPPGSQYF
TRBV6-4,TRBJ2-7,CAISPGQVQGGSPYEQYF
TRBV7-2,TRBJ2-3,CASRKGQGAEDTQYF
TRBV19,TRBJ2-3,CASRTGLGATDTQYF
TRBV29-1,TRBJ2-2,CSATTGINTGELFF
TRBV28,TRBJ2-3,CASSKTGSTSTDTQYF
TRBV2,TRBJ2-3,CATRRSTDTQYF
TRBV19,TRBJ2-7,CASGYDGGYEQYF
TRBV10-2,TRBJ2-7,CAIAGLRGYEQYF
TRBV7-9,TRBJ2-1,CASSPAHSGVTDEQFF